This entry describes one T cell receptor beta chain. The antigen is unknown. V was cut by 2 bases and J by 1 base, with 8 bases left in between. The CDR3 has 14 residues. The V gene's germline CDR1 is SEHNR and CDR2 FQNEAQ (reference sequence). Profiling relied on immunoSEQ multiplex PCR, and the TCRdb table lists in-frame clones only, not all of them. The sample includes around 43,000 clones, approximately 86% of them seen just once. This record belongs to a study of STAT5B mutations in CD4+ large granular lymphocyte leukemia. Overall study context: Among healthy donors, a particular HLA allele went with more CDR3 'QG' motifs.

Study-level points and caveats: Compared with healthy controls (2/35), patient top clones favored TRBV06 (8/27). CD4-sorted patient repertoires seemed more clonal than healthy CD4+ repertoires. Without HLA matching, higher CD4+ than CD8+ T-LGLL clonality could reflect small sample size.

Source material: CD4+ T cells from blood buffy coats. The chain couples TRBV7-9 to TRBJ1-1; no reliable D call. The origin of this receptor is a human donor in good health. The CDR3 loop is CASSLKAGNTEAFF. The CDR3 nucleotides read TGTGCCAGCAGCTTAAAGGCGGGGAACACTGAAGCTTTCTTT.